This TCR beta chain was captured by sequencing in a study of blood T cell repertoires in COVID-19. In the study overall: Samples taken during acute and convalescent COVID-19 were collected in the United States, Italy and Spain. Sample material is recorded as cDNA or gDNA derived from T cells, B-cell-depleted T cells, or PBMCs.

In the study's own analysis: Amplification with reference gene primers provided the estimates of nucleated cell counts. Assay: immunoSEQ multiplex PCR; the TCRdb copy retains only in-frame clones and omits some. V and J calls and clone size are given by that table; D and trimming were obtained from the DNA. The data show about 160,000 clones, with more than 80% seen just once and roughly 1.9% held by the top ten. The V end lost 6 bases, the J end lost 11 bases, and 13 bases lay between the germline ends. This CDR3 comprises 11 residues. The clonotype was recovered from a woman aged 55-70 years with COVID-19, enrolled during active disease. The chain is built from TRBV12-3 or TRBV12-4 and TRBJ1-1, with D unresolved. Material: peripheral blood. CDR3: CASSSSPGAFF. CDR3 nucleotides: TGTGCCAGCAGCTCTTCCCCCGGGGCTTTCTTT.